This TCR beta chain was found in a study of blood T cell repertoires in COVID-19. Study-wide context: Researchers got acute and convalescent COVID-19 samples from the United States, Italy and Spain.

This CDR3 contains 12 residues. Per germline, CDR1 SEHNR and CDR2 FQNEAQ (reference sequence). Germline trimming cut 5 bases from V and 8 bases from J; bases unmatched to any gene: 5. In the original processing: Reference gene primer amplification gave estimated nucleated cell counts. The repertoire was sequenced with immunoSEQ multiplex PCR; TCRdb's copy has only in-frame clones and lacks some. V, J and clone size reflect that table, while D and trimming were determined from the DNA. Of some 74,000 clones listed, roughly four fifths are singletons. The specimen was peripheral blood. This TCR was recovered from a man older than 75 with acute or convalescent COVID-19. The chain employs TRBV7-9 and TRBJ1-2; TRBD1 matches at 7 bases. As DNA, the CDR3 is TGTGCCAGCAGCCGAGACAGGGAAGGCTACACCTTC. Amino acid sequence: CASSRDREGYTF.